One and the same sample provided the 20 T cell receptor beta chains below, sequenced in a study of PD-1 blockade in classical Hodgkin lymphoma. Here immunoSEQ multiplex PCR was the method, and the copy in TCRdb shows in-frame clones only, minus some. The repertoire holds 14,000 to 15,000 clones, with roughly 69% as singletons. Brentuximab vedotin exposure varied, and every patient relapsed after autologous stem cell transplantation. The specimen was peripheral blood mononuclear cells (PBMCs), collected at baseline. These receptors all stem from a human donor with classical Hodgkin lymphoma.

This clone was seen only a few times. The gene calls are TRBV13 and TRBJ1-6; D call uncertain. Germline CDR1 PRHDT, CDR2 FYEKMQ (reference sequence). V was clipped by 2 bases and J by 8 bases, with 13 bases between them. CDR3 size: 15 residues. The CDR3 sequence is CASSLMWEIDSPLHF. The CDR3 DNA is TGTGCCAGCAGCTTAATGTGGGAGATAGATTCACCCCTCCACTTT.

This chain connects TRBV4-1 to TRBJ1-1; 8 nucleotides match TRBD1. The CDR3 is made up of 14 amino acids. V lost 4 bases, J lost 1 base, and 2 bases stayed unmatched. CDR1 is MGHRA, CDR2 YSYEKL, per germline. CDR3 DNA: TGCGCCAGCAGCCGGGACAGGAGGAACACTGAAGCTTTCTTT. This translates into CASSRDRRNTEAFF.

By share of the sample, this clone is large. This chain joins TRBV5-5 and TRBJ2-7, with 11 bases lining up with TRBD1. The CDR3 is 15 residues long. Germline assignment: CDR1 SGHKS and CDR2 YYEKEE (reference sequence). The V gene end was trimmed by 4 bases and the J gene end by 0 bases; junction bases not matched to a gene: 3. The chain's CDR3 is CASSDGTGGSYEQYF. Written as DNA, the CDR3 is TGTGCCAGCAGCGACGGGACAGGGGGCTCCTACGAGCAGTACTTC.

The rearrangement uses TRBV5-6 and TRBJ2-7; D is possibly TRBD2 (6 bases). This CDR3 spans 14 amino acids. V was cut by 2 bases and J by 2 bases, with 11 bases left in between. The germline CDR1 and CDR2 sequences are SGHDT and YYEEEE. The CDR3 is CASSFTRRAYEQYF. The DNA for the CDR3 is TGTGCCAGCAGCTTTACTAGGAGGGCCTACGAGCAGTACTTC.

The V and J genes are TRBV5-6 and TRBJ1-2; D unclear. Germline lookup yields CDR1 SGHDT and CDR2 YYEEEE. The CDR3 length is 12 residues. The V and J ends lost 4 bases and 7 bases respectively, with 11 bases between them. The CDR3 here is CASSVGRIGYTF. In nucleotides, the CDR3 is TGTGCCAGCAGCGTCGGACGGATTGGCTACACCTTC.

This rearrangement joins TRBV28 to TRBJ2-5; 8 bases are shared with TRBD2. The CDR3 extends over 13 amino acids. Germline trimming cut 10 bases from V and 3 bases from J; bases unmatched to any gene: 7. The germline CDR1 and CDR2 sequences are MDHEN and SYDVKM. CDR3 region: CATLRSGKETQYF. In DNA, the CDR3 is TGTGCCACCCTTCGTAGCGGGAAAGAGACCCAGTACTTC.

V usage is TRBV7-9 and J usage is TRBJ2-5; no firm D call. Germline V gene sequence: CDR1 SEHNR, CDR2 FQNEAQ (reference sequence). The CDR3 is 13 residues long. V dropped 0 bases and J dropped 5 bases, with 7 bases sitting between them. CDR3 protein: CASSLALVETQYF. The CDR3 nucleotides are TGTGCCAGCAGCTTAGCTCTAGTTGAGACCCAGTACTTC.

The chain employs TRBV27 and TRBJ2-3; possibly TRBD1 for D (5 bases). Per the germline V gene, CDR1 is MNHEY and CDR2 is SMNVEV (reference sequence). CDR3 length equals 15 residues. Trimming took off 4 bases at V and 0 bases at J, with 11 bases between the two ends. The CDR3 coding sequence is TGTGCCAGCAGTTCACGGACACTGAGCACAGATACGCAGTATTTT. This codes for CASSSRTLSTDTQYF.

This chain joins TRBV6-5 and TRBJ2-7; no reliable D call. From germline, CDR1 is MNHEY and CDR2 SVGAGI. The CDR3 spans 15 residues. Trimming took 0 bases from V and 0 from J, leaving 9 bases between them. The CDR3 spells CASSYSLGSSYEQYF. CDR3 bases: TGTGCCAGCAGTTACTCTCTAGGCAGCTCCTACGAGCAGTACTTC.

The rearrangement uses TRBV5-1 and TRBJ1-2, with 7 bases aligning to TRBD1. Germline CDR1 and CDR2: SGHRS and YFSETQ. This CDR3 has 14 amino acids. V shed 1 base, J shed 3 bases, and the junction held 3 bases outside the gene matches. CDR3 in DNA: TGCGCCAGCAGCTTGTCAGGGGGGTACTATGGCTACACCTTC. Translating it yields CASSLSGGYYGYTF.

This clone was counted a single time. The chain uses TRBV6-6 and TRBJ2-4, with 8 bases that match TRBD2. With V trimmed by 7 bases and J by 9 bases, 8 bases remained unmatched. The germline V gene has CDR1 MNHNY and CDR2 SVGAGI (reference sequence). This CDR3 is built from 13 residues. CDR3 DNA: TGTGCCAGCACCGTACGGGGGGGGTTCATTCAGTACTTC. Translated, it gives CASTVRGGFIQYF.

The V call is TRBV19, the J call TRBJ1-1, with D tentatively TRBD1 (5 bases). This CDR3 has 17 residues. V was clipped by 2 bases and J by 0 bases, with 16 bases between them. Germline V lookup: CDR1 LNHDA, CDR2 SQIVND (reference sequence). The CDR3 loop is CASSIPDGTPMNTEAFF. The DNA for the CDR3 is TGTGCCAGTAGTATACCGGACGGGACTCCCATGAACACTGAAGCTTTCTTT.

This clone was counted a few times. The chain has TRBV27 and TRBJ2-7; 8 positions match TRBD1. The CDR3 consists of 14 residues. V was clipped by 6 bases and J by 5 bases; unmatched bases: 9. Germline assignment: CDR1 MNHEY and CDR2 SMNVEV (reference sequence). The CDR3 loop is CASRQTGVNHEQYF. The CDR3 DNA reads as TGTGCCAGCAGACAGACAGGGGTTAACCACGAGCAGTACTTC.

The rearrangement links TRBV27 to TRBJ1-4; D gene unclear. The V gene lost 7 bases and the J gene lost 2 bases, with 17 bases spanning the gap. Germline lookup yields CDR1 MNHEY and CDR2 SMNVEV (reference sequence). The CDR3 covers 16 residues. Here the CDR3 reads CASTTVAHPTNEKLFF. The CDR3 DNA reads as TGTGCCAGCACTACAGTGGCCCACCCCACTAATGAAAAACTGTTTTTT.

This clone has more than one count but fewer than ten. The rearrangement uses TRBV5-6 and TRBJ1-6; 8 nucleotides line up with TRBD1. The CDR3 spans 15 residues. CDR1 SGHDT and CDR2 YYEEEE come from the germline V gene. Germline trimming cut 3 bases from V and 4 bases from J; bases unmatched to any gene: 3. This chain's CDR3 is CASSSWTGYNSPLHF. In DNA, the CDR3 is TGTGCCAGCAGCTCATGGACAGGGTATAATTCACCCCTCCACTTT.

The table lists this clone with a few counts. The chain links TRBV29-1 to TRBJ1-4; TRBD1 matches at 9 bases. V shed 7 bases, J shed 8 bases, and the junction held 5 bases outside the gene matches. The CDR3 has 12 amino acids. Germline V CDR1 and CDR2: SQVTM, ANQGSEA. CDR3: CSGRTGEEKLFF. The CDR3, as DNA: TGCAGCGGGCGGACAGGGGAAGAAAAACTGTTTTTT.

This chain links TRBV7-2 with TRBJ2-7; D is possibly TRBD1 or TRBD2 (6 bases each). The length of the CDR3 is 16 residues. Trimming left V 5 bases short and J 6 bases short, with 23 bases between. Germline loops: CDR1 SGHTA, CDR2 FQGNSA. The DNA for the CDR3 is TGTGCCAGCAGCGGAGGGGGTCTAGTCGGGCGAAGCGAGCAGTACTTC. Translating gives CASSGGGLVGRSEQYF.

This sequence joins TRBV2 and TRBJ1-1; 9 nucleotides agree with TRBD1. J gave up 4 bases and V 8 bases, and 8 bases lay outside the gene matches. The CDR3 spans 14 residues. From germline, CDR1 is SNHLY and CDR2 FYNNEI. CDR3 region: CASRRGQGFTEAFF. The CDR3 DNA follows: TGTGCCAGCCGGAGGGGACAGGGTTTCACTGAAGCTTTCTTT. The entire variable domain, with the rest obtained from reference TRBV2 and TRBJ1-1, is as follows: EPEVTQTPSHQVTQMGQEVILRCVPISNHLYFYWYRQILGQKVEFLVSFYNNEISEKSEIFDDQFSVERPDGSNFTLKIRSTKLEDSAMYFCASRRGQGFTEAFFGQGTRLTVV.

V gene TRBV2 combines with J gene TRBJ2-7; unclear D gene. The CDR3 is 14 residues long. V was clipped by 1 base and J by 4 bases, with 11 bases between them. CDR1 and CDR2 (germline): SNHLY, FYNNEI. CDR3 residues: CASSEEAAGYEQYF. For the CDR3, the DNA is TGTGCCAGCAGTGAAGAGGCGGCTGGTTACGAGCAGTACTTC.

The chain links TRBV28 to TRBJ1-2; D not certain. V dropped 2 bases and J dropped 4 bases, with 11 bases sitting between them. Germline assignment: CDR1 MDHEN and CDR2 SYDVKM. This CDR3 has 14 amino acids. CDR3 DNA: TGTGCCAGCAGTTTAGTCGGCGGAAGCTATGGCTACACCTTC. Translating it yields CASSLVGGSYGYTF.